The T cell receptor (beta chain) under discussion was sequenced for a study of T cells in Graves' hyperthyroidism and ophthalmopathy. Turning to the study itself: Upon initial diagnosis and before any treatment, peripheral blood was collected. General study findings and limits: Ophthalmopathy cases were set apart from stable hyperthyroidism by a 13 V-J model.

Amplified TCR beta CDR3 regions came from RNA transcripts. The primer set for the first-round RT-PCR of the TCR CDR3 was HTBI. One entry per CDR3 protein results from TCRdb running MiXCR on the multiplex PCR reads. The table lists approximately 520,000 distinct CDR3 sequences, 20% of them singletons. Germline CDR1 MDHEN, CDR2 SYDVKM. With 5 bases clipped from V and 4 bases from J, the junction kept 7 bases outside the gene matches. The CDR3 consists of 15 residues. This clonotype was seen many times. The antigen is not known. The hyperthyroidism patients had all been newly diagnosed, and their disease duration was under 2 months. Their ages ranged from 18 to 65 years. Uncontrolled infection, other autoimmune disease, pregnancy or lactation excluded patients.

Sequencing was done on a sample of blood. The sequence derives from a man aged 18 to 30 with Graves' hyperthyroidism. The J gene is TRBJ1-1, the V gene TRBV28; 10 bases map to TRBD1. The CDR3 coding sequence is TGTGCCAGCAGTCGGACAGGGGGTGGTAGCACTGAAGCTTTCTTT. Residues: CASSRTGGGSTEAFF.